These T cell receptor beta chains were read from a single sample in a study of blood T cells in healthy people across ages. TCRdb independently ran MiXCR on the 5' RACE reads; one entry per CDR3 protein. The data show about 930,000 distinct CDR3 sequences, about 29% seen once. These data are also associated with another study on T cells of mothers and their children.

Sequenced input: blood. These receptor sequences come from a middle-aged woman in good health. Both conserved end residues are part of each CDR3. D genes are given only for firm matches. Not all rows give a size; the values are once, few, many and, for expanded clones, a class.

many TRBV3-1 TRBD2 CASSQASGGPFGQFF
once TRBV29-1 NA CSAEESETEAFF
NA TRBV4-3 TRBD1 CASSQFRRGTEAFF
NA TRBV10-3 NA CAISPVPTLTNYGYTF
few TRBV5-6 TRBD1 CASNSAGTGVYEQYF
few TRBV4-3 TRBD1 CASSQQGGARGEKLFF
NA TRBV12-3/TRBV12-4 TRBD1 CASRRQGAGGYTF
few TRBV2 TRBD2 CASRGASGGRTDTQYF
few TRBV2 NA CASSVRQPYEQYF
few TRBV10-2 TRBD2 CASIPGLATDTQYF
few TRBV7-6 NA CASSLTSGPAYEQYF
many TRBV20-1 NA CSARDGGGQPQHF
NA TRBV15 NA CATSRVGVNTKAFF
many TRBV14 NA CASSQVPGQLQYF
few TRBV28 NA CASKTYGGPYEQYF
few TRBV27 TRBD1 CASRGQGRPYEQYF
few TRBV4-2 TRBD1 CASSQDGQGYYEQYF
NA TRBV7-6 NA CASSLAEGSPYNEQFF
NA TRBV9 TRBD2 CASSVSSGGSYEQDF
NA TRBV14 NA CASSQGADSPLHF
NA TRBV30 TRBD1 CAWYRGLYGYTF
NA TRBV20-1 NA CSAGGGDFGYNEQFF